Below are 9 T cell receptor beta chains sequenced from a single sample in a study of T-cell memory formation after mild COVID-19. TCRdb reprocessed the 5' RACE reads with MiXCR, giving one entry per CDR3 protein. The profile shows 45,000 to 55,000 distinct CDR3 sequences, 9.3% of them singletons. The source material was PBMCs or a T cell subset sorted from them (not recorded which). These receptors were collected from an adult woman who had mild COVID-19 (a few samples of this study predate the infection). Cell type and time point are not known.

This clonotype was observed a handful of times. The chain is built from TRBV2 and TRBJ2-7; 11 nucleotides agree with TRBD1. V shed 6 bases, J shed 5 bases, and the junction held 3 bases outside the gene matches. CDR3 length equals 13 residues. CDR1 and CDR2 from the germline V gene are SNHLY and FYNNEI. The DNA of the CDR3 is TGTGCCAGCAGAGGACAGGGGGCAAACGAGCAGTACTTC. Its protein is CASRGQGANEQYF.

The V and J genes are TRBV5-1 and TRBJ2-1; D unclear. V was trimmed by 0 bases and J by 6 bases, leaving 7 bases between them. Germline values: CDR1 SGHRS, CDR2 YFSETQ. The CDR3 spans 13 residues. The CDR3 DNA sequence: TGCGCCAGCAGCTTGGTGGTGGGCAATGAGCAGTTCTTC. Translation: CASSLVVGNEQFF. Combining the CDR3 with reference TRBV5-1 and TRBJ2-1 gives the whole variable domain KAGVTQTPRYLIKTRGQQVTLSCSPISGHRSVSWYQQTPGQGLQFLFEYFSETQRNKGNFPGRFSGRQFSNSRSEMNVSTLELGDSALYLCASSLVVGNEQFFGPGTRLTVL.

The chain has TRBV5-1 and TRBJ1-3; D gene ambiguous. The germline CDR1 and CDR2 sequences are SGHRS and YFSETQ. V was clipped by 3 bases and J by 2 bases, with 21 bases between them. The CDR3 covers 18 residues. The DNA for the CDR3 is TGCGCCAGCAGCTGGACCCTTCCGGGAGCGGCTCCTGGAAACACCATATATTTT. Amino acids: CASSWTLPGAAPGNTIYF.

This clonotype came up many times. V and J are TRBV12-3 or TRBV12-4 and TRBJ2-2, with 10 bases identical to TRBD2. The CDR3 runs 16 residues. V lost 6 bases and J lost 6; bases outside the gene matches: 10. In DNA, the CDR3 is TGTGCCAGCAGCATAACTAGCGGGATGCGACCCGGGGAGCTGTTTTTT. It specifies CASSITSGMRPGELFF.

This clonotype appeared many times. The rearrangement links TRBV27 to TRBJ2-3; 11 bases align to TRBD1. Trimming cost V 7 bases and J 3 bases; bases outside gene matches: 15. Germline loops: CDR1 MNHEY, CDR2 SMNVEV (reference sequence). The CDR3 spans 18 residues. CDR3 sequence (DNA): TGTGCCAGCACTTGGACAGGGGGCTCCCTACTTCCGACAGATACGCAGTATTTT. Protein sequence: CASTWTGGSLLPTDTQYF.

The V and J genes are TRBV4-1 and TRBJ2-3; D ambiguous. The CDR3 sequence is 15 residues long. Germline V gives CDR1 MGHRA, CDR2 YSYEKL. V shed 1 base and J shed 4 bases, with 12 bases lying between them. The CDR3 loop reads CASSQAPSGADTQYF. The CDR3 region has the DNA TGCGCCAGCAGCCAAGCGCCATCGGGCGCAGATACGCAGTATTTT.

This clonotype was observed a few times. The V gene is TRBV6-2 or TRBV6-3, the J gene TRBJ1-1; weak D call: TRBD1 (5 bases). Per germline, CDR1 MNHEY and CDR2 SVGEGT. The V and J ends lost 6 bases and 6 bases respectively, with 14 bases between them. The CDR3 is 13 amino acids. This CDR3 reads CASSRGGAPEAFF. The DNA for the CDR3 is TGTGCCAGCAGCCGGGGGGGTGCCCCTGAAGCTTTCTTT.

This clonotype occurred many times. V usage is TRBV20-1 and J usage is TRBJ2-5; 8 positions match TRBD2. Germline values: CDR1 DFQATT, CDR2 SNEGSKA (reference sequence). The CDR3 runs to 13 residues. The ends lost 6 bases at V and 4 bases at J; junction bases unmatched: 7. DNA for the CDR3: TGCAGTGCCAAGACTAGCGTAGGAGAGACCCAGTACTTC. Its translation is CSAKTSVGETQYF.

V is TRBV20-1 and J is TRBJ2-7; D possibly uses TRBD1 or TRBD2 (5 bases each). The CDR3 runs 14 residues. Trimming pared 3 bases from V and 2 bases from J, leaving 14 bases between. Germline V CDR1 and CDR2: DFQATT, SNEGSKA (reference sequence). CDR3 nucleotides: TGCAGTGCTAGCGCCGGGACGAGACCCTACGAGCAGTACTTC. Its translation: CSASAGTRPYEQYF.